Below, 3 T cell receptor beta chains from the same sample are listed, as sequenced in a study of cytomegalovirus exposure and HLA in healthy donors. The PCR ran on 60 Vbeta and 13 Jbeta primers. Profiling relied on immunoSEQ multiplex PCR, and the TCRdb table lists in-frame clones only, not all of them. This table has 150,000 to 180,000 clones, 65% to 80% appearing once. The sequencing sample was made of PBMCs. The receptors here all came from a man aged 18 to 30 in good health and CMV-seronegative.

In this sample, this clone turned up a few times. The chain carries TRBV9 and TRBJ2-6; 7 nucleotides agree with TRBD1. CDR1 SGDLS and CDR2 YYNGEE come from the germline V gene. Trimming cost V 4 bases and J 2 bases; bases outside gene matches: 6. The CDR3 loop spans 16 amino acids. CDR3 bases: TGTGCCAGCAGCCCCGACAGGGTTGCTGGGGCCAACGTCCTGACTTTC. Residues: CASSPDRVAGANVLTF.

This chain links TRBV6-5 with TRBJ2-7; weak D call: TRBD2 (6 bases). Trimming shortened V by 0 bases and J by 3 bases, and 15 bases separated the two germline ends. This CDR3 contains 16 residues. Germline V CDR1 and CDR2: MNHEY, SVGAGI. CDR3 bases: TGTGCCAGCAGTTACTCGTCCGGGAGCGCGAACTACGAGCAGTACTTC. Encoded protein: CASSYSSGSANYEQYF.

This clone showed up just a few times. The V and J genes are TRBV18 and TRBJ2-6; D remains ambiguous. CDR3 length: 18 residues. V was cut by 4 bases and J by 0 bases, with 16 bases left in between. From germline, CDR1 is KGHSH and CDR2 LQKENI. CDR3 sequence (DNA): TGTGCCAGCTCACTTAGGAGTATTGAATCCTCTGGGGCCAACGTCCTGACTTTC. This translates into CASSLRSIESSGANVLTF.